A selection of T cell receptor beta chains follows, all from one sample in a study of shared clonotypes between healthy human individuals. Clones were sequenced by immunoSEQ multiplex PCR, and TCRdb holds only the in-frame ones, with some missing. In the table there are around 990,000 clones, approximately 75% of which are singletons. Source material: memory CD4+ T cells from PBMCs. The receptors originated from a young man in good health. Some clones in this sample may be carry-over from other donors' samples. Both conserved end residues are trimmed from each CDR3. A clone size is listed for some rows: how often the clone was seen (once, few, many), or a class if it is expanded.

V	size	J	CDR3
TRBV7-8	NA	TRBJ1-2	ASSLGGRDYGYT
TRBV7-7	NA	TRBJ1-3	ASSPSKNSGNTIY
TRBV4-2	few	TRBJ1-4	ASRQDNDGKLF
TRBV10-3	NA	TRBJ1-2	AISERADNYGYT
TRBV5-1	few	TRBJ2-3	ASSKGLSGGDTQY
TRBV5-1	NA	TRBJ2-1	ASSLVSGLASNEQF
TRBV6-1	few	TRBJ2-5	ASSGGTSGRASKETQY
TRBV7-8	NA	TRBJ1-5	ASSPVNGRQPQH
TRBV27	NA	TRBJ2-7	ASSFQGATQY
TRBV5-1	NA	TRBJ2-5	ASSQEVQETQY
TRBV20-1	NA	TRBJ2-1	SPVEQF
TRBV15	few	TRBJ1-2	ATSRGEGRSNYGYT
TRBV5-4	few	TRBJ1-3	ASSSDSSGNTIY
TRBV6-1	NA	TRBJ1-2	ASRIQGAVYYGYT
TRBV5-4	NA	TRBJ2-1	ASSLRSTYNEQF
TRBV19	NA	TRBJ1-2	ASLGAGAGYT
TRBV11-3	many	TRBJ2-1	ASSLEGNEQF
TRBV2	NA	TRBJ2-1	ASNWAGEAYNEQF
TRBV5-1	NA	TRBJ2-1	ASSLGGTSGTLQNEQF
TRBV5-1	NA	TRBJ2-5	ASSLGTDQETQY
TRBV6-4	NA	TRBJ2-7	ASRGDQTYEQY
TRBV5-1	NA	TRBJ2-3	ASSSSGAIGTDTQY
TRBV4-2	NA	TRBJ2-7	ASSQEALDEQY
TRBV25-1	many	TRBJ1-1	ASSEYVGDTEAF
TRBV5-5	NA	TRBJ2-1	ASSSTPGLYNEQF
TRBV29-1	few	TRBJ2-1	SVVYNEQF
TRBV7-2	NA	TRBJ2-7	ASSSTGTTYEQY
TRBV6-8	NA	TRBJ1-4	ASSQLPGQGSEKLF